The text below deals with one T cell receptor (beta chain). This clonotype was detected many times. Which antigen it targets is not known. Base qualities are missing; no much larger clone stands one base away. What the time point label conveys for this sample: newly diagnosed GD, antithyroid drugs for less than 3 months. For both TCR sequencing and RNA sequencing, RNA was extracted from PBMCs using TRIzol. Graves' disease was diagnosed according to American Thyroid Association guidelines. Patients were recruited from an endocrinology department in Xi'an, China. Each patient gave approximately 10 milliliters of peripheral blood, collected in an EDTA anticoagulant tube. Ficoll Paque Plus density gradient separation was used to isolate PBMCs, and no further T cell sorting was performed. An Agilent 2100 Bioanalyzer and agarose gel were used to assess RNA quality, and a NanoDrop 2000 was used to measure RNA concentration.

The sample comes from a study of regulatory T cells in long-lasting Graves disease listed by TCRdb under 2021. Broadly, across the study: In the newly diagnosed Graves' disease group, patients had been taking antithyroid drugs for less than 3 months. Persistent Graves' disease patients were compared with newly diagnosed Graves' disease patients by peripheral blood TCR sequencing and RNA sequencing. TCR sequencing covered 13 persistent and around 20 newly diagnosed Graves' disease patients, 33 samples in total. The study took place in China and was registered as a clinical trial. The investigation overall reported the following: Sequencing and analysis were limited to the TCR beta chain. Lower TCR Shannon entropy and fewer highly expanded clones were observed in persistent Graves' disease patients than in newly diagnosed patients, which suggested clonal expansion. Only peripheral blood was studied, because thyroid tissue, the primary lesion, was inaccessible. As a limitation, the authors acknowledged that the small sample size may reduce accuracy. Patients with persistent disease shared more public clonotypes (fewer than 3,000) than newly diagnosed patients did (about 1,000). Preferential use of TRBV28, TRBJ1-2 and TRBJ2-5 was observed in persistent disease, whereas TRBV20-1 and TRBJ2-1 were favored in newly diagnosed disease.

The library was built by means of multiplex PCR. The listed sequencing device is Illumina HiSeq 4000. TCR beta libraries were built with iRepertoire HTBI primers and Arm-PCR amplification of CDR3 regions. Before sequencing, the PCR products underwent gel purification. Turning to the authors' computational methods: Gene usage analysis of CDR3 amino acid clonotypes used the 55 to 80 TRBV and about 14 TRBJ segments found across samples. COPE and FqMerger were used to merge the filtered high-quality paired reads into contigs. BLAST was used to align contigs to the IMGT TRBV, TRBD and TRBJ reference genes, and CDR3 was defined following IMGT. Clonotypes above 0.1% frequency were classified as highly expanded clones. Shannon entropy was used to measure repertoire diversity, and the Gini coefficient was used to measure V-J evenness. A clonotype found in more than one individual was treated as public. The public sequencing data were trimmed at Q25 with fastp and processed into clonotypes with MiXCR by TCRdb, which kept only in-frame beta chains. Entries that share a CDR3 protein sequence are merged under the most common genes and DNA. TCRdb's processing, not the study's, gives the V and J calls here. The sample contains about 500,000 distinct CDR3 sequences, under 20% of them found a single time. The leading ten clones occupy 9% to 15% of the sample.

The CDR3 spans 15 residues, from the cysteine through the phenylalanine. Just CDR3 DNA is preserved here, 45 bases in frame from base 1. The germline V gene supplies CDR1 SNHLY and CDR2 FYNNEI. The junction shows trimming of 8 bases on V and 5 bases on J, and the gene matches do not reach 12 bases of it. The same specimen was also included in a second study, on T cells in Graves' hyperthyroidism and ophthalmopathy. The second study also describes: Stable Graves' hyperthyroidism was defined as no progression to ophthalmopathy during 18 months of follow-up. Hyperthyroidism patients were aged 18 to 65 years and newly diagnosed, with disease duration of less than 2 months. Any patient with an uncontrolled infection, another autoimmune disease, pregnancy or lactation was excluded. Diagnoses were based on clinical symptoms, serum thyroxine and TRAb, thyroid ultrasound and orbital computed tomography. The first round of RT-PCR for the TCR CDR3 was performed with the HTBI primer set and the Qiagen OneStep RT-PCR kit. Blood samples also contained most of the expanded thyroid clonotypes (frequency above 0.001), which suggests that blood repertoires may reflect thyroid immune responses. In cross-validation, a model built on a 13 V-J signature told ophthalmopathy apart from stable hyperthyroidism with approximately 90% sensitivity and roughly 82% specificity, and in testing the same model reached 80%/75%. In validation, the model predicted progression to ophthalmopathy a median of 6.5 months before onset, with 65% to 71% sensitivity and about 75% specificity. TCR V-J signatures able to tell the groups apart were searched for in a discovery cohort of 100 or so patients, of whom more than 40 had Graves' ophthalmopathy and around 56 had stable Graves' hyperthyroidism. Prospective prediction of ophthalmopathy was tested in an independent validation cohort consisting of some 20 hyperthyroidism patients and 15 to 17 patients who later progressed to ophthalmopathy. The approximately 100 discovery patients were divided at random into training and test sets in a 7:3 ratio. In addition, the study compared T-cell repertoires in thyroid tissue and in blood from roughly 6 Graves' hyperthyroidism patients. After sampling, hyperthyroidism patients received methimazole starting at 30 mg daily, and ophthalmopathy patients received high-dose intravenous methylprednisolone. Libraries were constructed in a second round of multiplex PCR, after which size selection and purification were performed. The libraries were sequenced on an Illumina HiSeq2000 using paired-end 100 bp reads. SOAPnuke was used to process the raw data, throwing out any read that contained adapters or uncalled bases, had a mean Phred below 15, or lacked an exact constant-primer or identifier match. High-quality paired reads were merged using COPE v1.2.5, and each unique nucleotide sequence was defined as a clonotype. MiTCR v1.1 was used to align clonotypes to the IMGT TRBV, TRBD and TRBJ reference segments. Analysis was restricted to V-J combinations with a frequency above 0.0001, which covered about 99% of repertoires. A TCS score was defined as the ratio of F50 (clonal expansion) to E x V (chaos), with BLOSUM62-based TCRdist applied between CDR3 peptides within each V-J. Welch's t-statistics and random forest reduced several hundred V-J features to fewer than 15, which were used in a naive Bayes classifier (R e1071). Sample size was not statistically predetermined, and investigators were not blinded to group allocation. TCR Vbeta CDR3 sequencing of 140 or so peripheral blood samples (under 45 ophthalmopathy, roughly 72 hyperthyroidism and some 17 progressor patients) is reported in the paper.

Sequencing was performed on peripheral blood mononuclear cells (PBMCs), taken at new diagnosis, from a patient treated with antithyroid drugs. Here the chain combines TRBV2 and TRBJ1-1, with TRBD1 matching 9 junction bases. The TCR was taken from a man aged 35 to 55 with Graves disease. Donor details come from another sample of the same person, matched by shared clones. In nucleotide form, the sequence is TGTGCCAGCCGAGGAGGGACAGGGAGGGGTACTGAAGCTTTCTTT. Translated, this gives CASRGGTGRGTEAFF.